This T cell receptor beta chain stems from a study of beta chain features in type 1 diabetes. Study conclusions and caveats: Insertions at VDJ junctions were less frequent in type 1 diabetes patients. These patients also deleted more nucleotides at the same junctions.

This CDR3 region has 16 residues. Trimming cost V 6 bases and J 1 base, with 16 bases left between them. Germline values: CDR1 SGHDT, CDR2 YYEEEE. The isolated RNA, all of it, was reverse transcribed, so expressed TCRB transcripts were what got sequenced. Using immunoSEQ multiplex PCR, the repertoire was profiled, and TCRdb retains in-frame clones only, with some absent. Of 900,000 or so clones listed, under 20% are singletons. On this clone: Its cognate antigen is unknown.

The rearrangement joins TRBV5-6 to TRBJ2-2; D is ambiguous. The sequenced sample consisted of naive CD4+ T cells from blood. This TCR came from a woman aged 18-29 years in good health. The CDR3 nucleotides are TGTGCCAGCACCCATCGCATTGTAGGGAACACCGGGGAGCTGTTTTTT. Residues: CASTHRIVGNTGELFF.